These T cell receptor beta chains were read from a single sample in a study of tumor and adjacent non-tumor tissue in lung cancer. MiXCR was run by TCRdb on the multiplex PCR reads, yielding one entry per CDR3 protein. In the table there are around 210,000 distinct CDR3 sequences, 70% to 75% of which are singletons. Specimen: lung tumor tissue. These receptors were taken from a man aged 55-75 years with non-small cell lung cancer. The CDR3 runs from the conserved cysteine through the conserved F or W. The D gene is left open where the match is weak. Rows give clone size only sometimes, using once, few, many, or a class for an expanded clone.

j_call v_call clone_size d_call cdr3_nt cdr3_aa
TRBJ1-2 TRBV5-5 NA NA TGTGCCAACAGCTTCGACACATTATCTAACTATGGCTACACCTTC CANSFDTLSNYGYTF
TRBJ2-1 TRBV6-5 NA NA TGTGCCAGCACCGAGGGAGCTGGAGGAATTATTTCCCGCAATGAGCAGTTCTTC CASTEGAGGIISRNEQFF
TRBJ2-5 TRBV4-2 NA NA TGTGCCAGCAGCCAAGATCTTGAGAGGGGGAGTCAGTACTTC CASSQDLERGSQYF
TRBJ1-5 TRBV11-2 NA NA TGTACCAGCAGCTTAGGGGGTAGCCAGCCCCAGCATTTT CTSSLGGSQPQHF
TRBJ2-5 TRBV12-3/TRBV12-4 many TRBD2 TGTGCCAGCACCCCGGGGGGTAGCGGGCGACAAGAGACCCAGTACTTC CASTPGGSGRQETQYF
TRBJ1-5 TRBV4-2 few NA TGTGCCAGCAGCCAAGACGCCACAGTCAATGACTATCAGCCCCAGCATTTT CASSQDATVNDYQPQHF
TRBJ1-4 TRBV29-1 many TRBD1 TGCAGCGTTTACGGGACAGGGGAATCAAAACTGTTTTTT CSVYGTGESKLFF
TRBJ1-1 TRBV29-1 once NA TGCAGCGCTGACAAGGGAAAAAACACTGAAGCCTCCTTT CSADKGKNTEASF
TRBJ1-2 TRBV12-3/TRBV12-4 many NA TGTGCCAGCAGTTTGGTGGTCGGCCGTAGCTATGGCTACACCTTC CASSLVVGRSYGYTF
TRBJ1-2 TRBV6-6 NA TRBD1 TGTGCCAGCAGTTCCCCGGCCGGACAGGGGGTGGGTGGCTACACCTTC CASSSPAGQGVGGYTF
TRBJ1-5 TRBV7-8 NA TRBD1 TGTGCCAGCGGCTTTAGCGGACAGGTCTCTCAGCCCCAGCATTTT CASGFSGQVSQPQHF
TRBJ2-2 TRBV6-1 NA NA TGTGTCAGCAGCCGATCGATGGGGTCTCGTAATACCGGGGAGCTGTTTTTT CVSSRSMGSRNTGELFF
TRBJ1-2 TRBV12-3/TRBV12-4 NA NA TGTGCCAGCAGTTCACAGGGATCAAGTGGCTACACCTTC CASSSQGSSGYTF
TRBJ1-3 TRBV4-2 NA TRBD1 TGTGCCAGCAGCCGGGACAGGGGTGTCAACACCTTATATTTT CASSRDRGVNTLYF
TRBJ2-3 TRBV4-3 NA NA TGCGCCAGCAGCCAAGCCTTAACCAATATGCAGTATTTT CASSQALTNMQYF
TRBJ2-1 TRBV11-3 NA TRBD2 TGTGCCAGCAGCCCACGGATTAGCGGGAATGAGGGTGAGCAGTTTTTC CASSPRISGNEGEQFF
TRBJ1-1 TRBV6-2/TRBV6-3 few NA TGTGCCAGCAGCCGCACAGAGAACACTGAAGCTTTCTTT CASSRTENTEAFF
TRBJ2-2 TRBV11-2 NA NA TGTGCCAGCAGCATAGAGGGCGGGATATCCGGGGAGCTGTTTTTT CASSIEGGISGELFF
TRBJ1-2 TRBV30 NA NA TGTGCCTGGGGCGGGGGGAACTGTGGCTACACCTTC CAWGGGNCGYTF
TRBJ2-7 TRBV4-2 many NA TGTGCCAGCAGCCAAGAGAGGACATCCTCCTACGAGCAGTACTTC CASSQERTSSYEQYF
TRBJ2-5 TRBV11-1 NA TRBD2 TGTGACAGCAGGCCGCCGGGACCAGCGGGAGCAGAGACCCAGTACTTC CDSRPPGPAGAETQYF
TRBJ2-1 TRBV11-1 NA TRBD1 TGTGCCAGCAGCCCCAGGGGGCTGGGTAGCAATGAGCAATTCTTC CASSPRGLGSNEQFF
TRBJ2-2 TRBV11-2 NA NA TGTGCCAGCAGCTTAGACGGATTCACCGGGGAGATGTTTTTT CASSLDGFTGEMFF
TRBJ1-3 TRBV5-1 few TRBD1 TGCGCCAGCAGCTACGGACAGGGGACTGGAAACACCATATATTTT CASSYGQGTGNTIYF
TRBJ2-3 TRBV12-5 NA NA TGTGCTAGTGGTGGGGGGGTTACAGGGATCCGGGATACGCAGTATTTT CASGGGVTGIRDTQYF
TRBJ2-1 TRBV5-6 once NA TGTGCCTGCAGCTTAGGAAGGGATAATGAGCAGTTCTTC CACSLGRDNEQFF
TRBJ2-5 TRBV20-1 NA TRBD2 TGCAGTGCTAGAGGACTAGCGGGGCCACCCGGGCCACAAGAGACCCAGTACTTC CSARGLAGPPGPQETQYF
TRBJ2-7 TRBV20-1 NA NA TGCAGTACTAGAGCCCCCCCAATCTACGAGCGGTACTTC CSTRAPPIYERYF
TRBJ1-2 TRBV6-6 NA TRBD1 TGTGCCAGCAGTTCACTGGGACAGGGGGTTGGCTACACCTTC CASSSLGQGVGYTF
TRBJ2-7 TRBV28 once NA TGTGCCAGCAGTCCCCTGAGAGCGACATGGAGCTCCTACGAGCAGTACTTC CASSPLRATWSSYEQYF
TRBJ2-7 TRBV11-2 NA NA TGTGCCAGCACCCCCGTGTTAGCGGTATCCTTCAAGCAGTACTTC CASTPVLAVSFKQYF
TRBJ2-7 TRBV20-1 few NA TGCAGTGCTAAGGTGGACCCACCCACCTACGAGCAGTACTTC CSAKVDPPTYEQYF
TRBJ1-5 TRBV6-1 NA TRBD1 TGTGCCAGTGGTTCGGACAGGGTATGGAATCAGCCCCAGCATTTT CASGSDRVWNQPQHF
TRBJ2-7 TRBV20-1 medium-sized NA TGCAGTGCTAGTGAACAGGGTTACGAGCAGTACTTC CSASEQGYEQYF
TRBJ2-1 TRBV12-3/TRBV12-4 NA TRBD2 TGTGCCAGCAGTTCCCGCATGGGGACTAGCTACTACAATGAGCAGTTCTTC CASSSRMGTSYYNEQFF
TRBJ2-2 TRBV5-5 NA NA TGTGCCAGCAAGGGCAGGGCGAACACCGGGGAGCTGTTTTTT CASKGRANTGELFF
TRBJ2-2 TRBV5-5 few TRBD2 TGTGCCTGCTATAGCGGGGGGACGAACACCGGGGAGCTGTTTTTT CACYSGGTNTGELFF
TRBJ2-3 TRBV20-1 NA NA TGCAGTGCTACCATTGTAGAGGGGGGATTGACAGATACGCAGTATTTT CSATIVEGGLTDTQYF
TRBJ2-3 TRBV4-2 few NA TGTGCCAGCAGCCAAGACGAAGGTGATACGCAGTATTTT CASSQDEGDTQYF
TRBJ2-7 TRBV12-2 many NA TGTGCAAGTCGCTTCCCAGGGGACTACGAGCAGTACTTC CASRFPGDYEQYF
TRBJ2-3 TRBV10-1 few TRBD2 TGCGCCAGCTCCCGGACTAGCAAGAGGGAGGATACGCAGTATTTT CASSRTSKREDTQYF
TRBJ2-2 TRBV6-6 NA TRBD2 TGTGCCGGAAGGCCCGGGACTAGTACCGGGGGGCTGTTTTTT CAGRPGTSTGGLFF
TRBJ1-2 TRBV4-2 NA TRBD1 TGTGTCAGCAGCCAAGATCTGTGGAGGGGGCAGGAGTATGGCTACACCTTC CVSSQDLWRGQEYGYTF
TRBJ1-5 TRBV6-2/TRBV6-3 NA NA TGTGCCAGCAATTACTCAGGGCCGGACAGTCTAGGCAATCAGGCCCAGCATTTT CASNYSGPDSLGNQAQHF
TRBJ2-1 TRBV6-6 NA NA TGTGCCAGCAGGCTAGCGCCGAGCTCCTACAATGAGCAGTTCTTC CASRLAPSSYNEQFF
TRBJ2-3 TRBV20-1 few TRBD1 TGCAGTGCTAAGGACAGGGGAGGATCAGATACGCAGTATTTT CSAKDRGGSDTQYF
TRBJ1-1 TRBV21-1 once NA TGTGCCAGCATGGGCAGACAGAGACCACTGAAAGCTTTCTTT CASMGRQRPLKAFF
TRBJ2-3 TRBV11-1 few NA TGTGCCAACAGCTTAGGGCCCTACAGCATAGATACGCAGTATTTT CANSLGPYSIDTQYF
TRBJ2-3 TRBV11-3 NA NA TGTGCCAGCAGCTCGAGACAGGTTAGTACAGATACGCAGTATTTT CASSSRQVSTDTQYF
TRBJ1-2 TRBV6-5 NA NA TGTGCCAGCACCACCTGGATAGGGGGCTATGGCTACACCTTC CASTTWIGGYGYTF
TRBJ2-7 TRBV29-1 few TRBD1 TGCAGCGTTCCTAAGGGGGCCGTTTACGAGCAGCACTTC CSVPKGAVYEQHF
TRBJ2-1 TRBV11-1 NA TRBD1 TGTGCCAGCGTCGCGAGACAGGGTAGCTCCTACAATGAGCAGTTCTTC CASVARQGSSYNEQFF
TRBJ1-1 TRBV6-5 NA NA TGTGCCAGCAGTTACTCCGTGACAGGTTCCATGAACACTGAAGCTTTCTTT CASSYSVTGSMNTEAFF